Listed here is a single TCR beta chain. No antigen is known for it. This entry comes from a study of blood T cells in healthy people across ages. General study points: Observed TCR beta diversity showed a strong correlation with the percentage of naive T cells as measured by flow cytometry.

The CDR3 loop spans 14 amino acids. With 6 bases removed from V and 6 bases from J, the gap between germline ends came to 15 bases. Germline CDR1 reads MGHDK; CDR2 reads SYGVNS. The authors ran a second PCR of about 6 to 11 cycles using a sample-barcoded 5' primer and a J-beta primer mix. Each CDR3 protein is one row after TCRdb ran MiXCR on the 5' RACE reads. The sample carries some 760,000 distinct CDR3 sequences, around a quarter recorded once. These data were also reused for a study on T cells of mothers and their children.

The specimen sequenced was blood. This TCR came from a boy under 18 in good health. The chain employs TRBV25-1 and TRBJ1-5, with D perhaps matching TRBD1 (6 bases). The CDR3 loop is CASRAQGGGQPQHF. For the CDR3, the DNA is TGTGCCAGCAGGGCGCAAGGGGGGGGTCAGCCCCAGCATTTT.